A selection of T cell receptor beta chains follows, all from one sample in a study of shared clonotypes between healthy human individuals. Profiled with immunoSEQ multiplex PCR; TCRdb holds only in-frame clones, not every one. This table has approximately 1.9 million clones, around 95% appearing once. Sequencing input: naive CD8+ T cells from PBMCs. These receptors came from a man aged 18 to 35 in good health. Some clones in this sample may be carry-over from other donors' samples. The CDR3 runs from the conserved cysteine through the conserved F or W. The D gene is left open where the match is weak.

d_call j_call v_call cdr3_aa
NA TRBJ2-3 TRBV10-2 CASSEYRDTDTQYF
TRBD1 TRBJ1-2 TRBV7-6 CASSPTGGYGYTF
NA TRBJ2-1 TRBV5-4 CASSPDVQGSYNEQFF
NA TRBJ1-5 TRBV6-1 CASSGTESNQPQHF
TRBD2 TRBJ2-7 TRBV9 CASSVAGGPYEQYF
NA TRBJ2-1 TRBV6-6 CASSYIGGSYNEQFF
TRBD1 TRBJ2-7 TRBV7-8 CASSLEGQFSYEQYF
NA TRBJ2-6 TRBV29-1 CSVELFSGANVLTF
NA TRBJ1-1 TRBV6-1 CASSEVRKNTEAFF
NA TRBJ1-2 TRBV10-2 CASSDSGTRGYTF
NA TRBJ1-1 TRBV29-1 CSVEQIPEAFF
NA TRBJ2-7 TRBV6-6 CASGFSSSYEQYF
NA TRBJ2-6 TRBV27 CASTRRSGANVLTF
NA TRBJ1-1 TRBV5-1 CASSLSQLMNTEAFF
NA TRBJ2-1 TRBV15 CATSRDIIDEQFF
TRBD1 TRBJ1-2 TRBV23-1 CASRVRGLCNYGYTF
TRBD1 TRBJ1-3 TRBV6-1 CASSGQGAPPWSTIYF
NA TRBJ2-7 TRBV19 CASSSAYEQYF
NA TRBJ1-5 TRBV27 CASSYSSGQPQHF
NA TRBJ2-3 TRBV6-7 CASSFGGGAPTGTDTQYF
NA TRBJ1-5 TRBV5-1 CASSLEAGVNQPQHF
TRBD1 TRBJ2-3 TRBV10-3 CAISESVGTGSTDTQYF
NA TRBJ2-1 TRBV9 CASSVASRTNLGNEQFF
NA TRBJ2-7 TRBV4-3 CASSRLYSSSYEQYF
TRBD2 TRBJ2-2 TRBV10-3 CAISESYSGTSGMGGELFF
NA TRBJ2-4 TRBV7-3 CASSLRGAFRRSKNIQYF
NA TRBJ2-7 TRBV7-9 CASSLERGGKSSYEQYF
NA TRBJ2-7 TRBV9 CASSVGDWSYEQYF
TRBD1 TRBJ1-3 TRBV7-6 CASSEDRVASGNTIYF
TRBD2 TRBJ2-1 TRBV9 CASSVDAGGPVYNEQFF
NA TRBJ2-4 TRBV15 CATSTRDGKNIQYF
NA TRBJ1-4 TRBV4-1 CASSQDGPGGNEKLFF
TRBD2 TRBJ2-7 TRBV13 CASSSPGGYEQYF
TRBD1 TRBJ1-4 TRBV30 CAWRTAGGRLEKLFF
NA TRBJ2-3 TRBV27 CASSLRGTGDTQYF
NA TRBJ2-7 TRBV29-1 CSVTMAYEQYF
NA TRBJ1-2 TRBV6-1 CASSEALRSGPAYGYTF
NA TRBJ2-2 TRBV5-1 CASSWGQNTGELFF
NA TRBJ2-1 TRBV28 CASSLKGAREQFF
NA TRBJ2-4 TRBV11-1 CASSISGLAKNIQYF
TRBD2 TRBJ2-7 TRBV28 CASSLAGGGYEQYF
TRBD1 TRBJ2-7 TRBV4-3 CASSRIGTGSSYEQYF
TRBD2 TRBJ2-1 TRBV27 CASSLYPWAGGPYNEQFF
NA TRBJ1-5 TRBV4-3 CASSQSQGPNQPQHF
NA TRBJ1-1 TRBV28 CASSTAWNTEAFF
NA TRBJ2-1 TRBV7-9 CASSPPVDRTYEQFF
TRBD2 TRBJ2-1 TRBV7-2 CASSLDTSGRGNEQFF
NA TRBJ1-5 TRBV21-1 CASSKVAPGRNQPQHF
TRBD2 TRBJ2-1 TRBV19 CASSIGLALGDNEQFF
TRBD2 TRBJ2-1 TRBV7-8 CASREGTSGRVRVYNEQFF
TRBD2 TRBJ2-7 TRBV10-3 CAIRDASGSRYEQYF
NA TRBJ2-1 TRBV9 CASSEGLTVYNEQFF
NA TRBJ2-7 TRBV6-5 CASTDSSYEQYF
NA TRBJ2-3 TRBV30 CAWSRDTSTDTQYF